This T cell receptor beta chain was profiled in a study of T cells after yellow fever vaccination. MiXCR, run by TCRdb on the 5' RACE reads, gives a single entry per CDR3 protein. The repertoire consists of more than 200,000 distinct CDR3 sequences, with roughly 3.5% occurring once and the leading ten covering under 20%. V was pared by 5 bases and J by 4 bases, with 17 bases between. The CDR3 is 15 residues long. The germline V gene has CDR1 MNHEY and CDR2 SVGAGI. Study findings and constraints: After the booster, 95% to 98% of CD4 and about 90% of CD8 primary-response clones were re-detected.

Ten or more counts support this clonotype. Its specificity is unknown. This receptor was obtained from a man in his late teens or twenties who received the YFV17D yellow fever vaccine. The chain recombines TRBV6-5 with TRBJ1-1, with a tentative D call TRBD1 (5 bases). The sequenced sample was PBMCs, obtained 15 days after the yellow fever booster vaccination. The CDR3 nucleotides are TGTGCCAGCAGTAACAATCAGGGCTACGGCACTGAAGCTTTCTTT. Residues: CASSNNQGYGTEAFF.